This entry lists 27 T cell receptor beta chains sequenced from one sample in a study of T cells in localized non-small cell lung cancer. Profiling relied on immunoSEQ multiplex PCR, and the TCRdb table lists in-frame clones only, not all of them. This repertoire shows approximately 15,000 clones, around 87% found once; its top ten account for approximately 30%. This specimen consisted of peripheral blood mononuclear cells, obtained before any cancer treatment. All receptors derive from a male donor at least 60 years old with stage II lung adenocarcinoma.

In its sample, this clone was seen a few times. The chain combines TRBV5-1 with TRBJ2-3; a weak D match, TRBD2 (5 bases). The CDR3 consists of 15 residues. Germline CDR1 reads SGHRS; CDR2 reads YFSETQ. Trimming took 2 bases from V and 2 from J, leaving 12 bases between them. CDR3 sequence: CASSLELGSTDTQYF. Written as DNA, the CDR3 is TGCGCCAGCAGCTTAGAACTAGGATCCACAGATACGCAGTATTTT.

J is TRBJ2-2 and V is TRBV19, with TRBD1 identical over 7 bases. The CDR3 totals 13 residues. The V and J ends lost 5 bases and 6 bases, in that order; junction bases with no gene match: 3. Germline-derived CDR1 and CDR2 are LNHDA and SQIVND (reference sequence). The CDR3 reads CASSVDRAGELFF. The CDR3 DNA sequence: TGTGCCAGTAGTGTCGACAGGGCCGGGGAGCTGTTTTTT.

J is TRBJ2-7 and V is TRBV5-5; D gene uncertain. The CDR3 covers 11 residues. V was clipped by 3 bases and J by 4 bases, with 5 bases between them. Germline V CDR1 and CDR2: SGHKS, YYEKEE (reference sequence). The CDR3 protein is CASSYDYEQYF. CDR3 DNA: TGTGCCAGCAGCTACGATTACGAGCAGTACTTC. The full variable domain, completed using reference TRBV5-5 and TRBJ2-7, is DAGVTQSPTHLIKTRGQQVTLRCSPISGHKSVSWYQQVLGQGPQFIFQYYEKEERGRGNFPDRFSARQFPNYSSELNVNALLLGDSALYLCASSYDYEQYFGPGTRLTVT.

This clone came up once. The chain combines TRBV27 with TRBJ1-5; D is perhaps TRBD1 (6 bases). Germline-derived CDR1 and CDR2 are MNHEY and SMNVEV (reference sequence). V was pared by 1 base and J by 7 bases, with 11 bases between. This CDR3 region has 14 residues. DNA for the CDR3: TGTGCCAGCAGTTTATTCAGGGGCGGACAGCCCCAGCATTTT. The encoded protein is CASSLFRGGQPQHF.

The chain links TRBV27 to TRBJ1-2; 7 bases are shared with TRBD1. The CDR3 consists of 15 residues. Germline assignment: CDR1 MNHEY and CDR2 SMNVEV (reference sequence). The ends lost 0 bases at V and 8 bases at J; junction bases unmatched: 9. The CDR3 spells CASSLSRDRVRGYTF. The CDR3 coding sequence is TGTGCCAGCAGTTTATCGCGAGACAGGGTGCGCGGCTACACCTTC.

The J gene is TRBJ2-1, the V gene TRBV2, with TRBD2 matching over 12 bases. The CDR3 loop spans 15 amino acids. J gave up 7 bases and V 5 bases, and 6 bases lay outside the gene matches. CDR1 and CDR2 from the germline V gene are SNHLY and FYNNEI. CDR3 protein: CASSSSGRAGNEQFF. CDR3 DNA: TGTGCCAGCAGTTCTAGCGGGAGGGCCGGGAATGAGCAGTTCTTC.

The rearrangement joins TRBV19 to TRBJ2-3; 7 bases line up with TRBD1. Trimming at V came to 6 bases and at J to 6 bases, leaving 12 bases not matched to a gene. The CDR3 runs 15 residues. Germline V gene data show CDR1 as LNHDA and CDR2 as SQIVND (reference sequence). CDR3 DNA sequence: TGTGCCAGTAGAGGGACAGCAGGCAGAGGGGATACGCAGTATTTT. It specifies CASRGTAGRGDTQYF.

The table lists this clone with a few counts. The V and J genes are TRBV5-5 and TRBJ1-5; no firm D call. CDR1 and CDR2 from the germline V gene are SGHKS and YYEKEE (reference sequence). The CDR3 has 12 residues. Trimming removed 4 bases at V and 9 bases at J, with 11 bases between. CDR3 DNA sequence: TGTGCCAGCAGCCTTGACTGGGGGCCCCAGCATTTT. Translating it yields CASSLDWGPQHF.

J is TRBJ1-2 and V is TRBV18, with 9 bases that match TRBD1. CDR1 is KGHSH, CDR2 LQKENI, per germline. V lost 3 bases and J lost 7; bases outside the gene matches: 6. The CDR3 is 14 amino acids. The CDR3 here is CASSPDRGGGGYTF. The CDR3 DNA sequence: TGTGCCAGCTCACCGGACAGGGGCGGAGGTGGCTACACCTTC. The full variable domain, rest sourced from reference TRBV18 and TRBJ1-2, is NAGVMQNPRHLVRRRGQEARLRCSPMKGHSHVYWYRQLPEEGLKFMVYLQKENIIDESGMPKERFSAEFPKEGPSILRIQQVVRGDSAAYFCASSPDRGGGGYTFGSGTRLTVV.

The chain carries TRBV7-9 and TRBJ2-2; TRBD1 is a possible D gene (6 bases). This CDR3 is built from 14 residues. V shed 5 bases and J shed 1 base, with 8 bases lying between them. CDR1 is SEHNR and CDR2 is FQNEAQ in the germline V gene (reference sequence). CDR3 bases: TGTGCCAGCAGCCCGGACAGGAACACCGGGGAGCTGTTTTTT. This translates into CASSPDRNTGELFF. Looking up the rest from reference TRBV7-9 and TRBJ2-2 gives the full variable domain: DTGVSQNPRHKITKRGQNVTFRCDPISEHNRLYWYRQTLGQGPEFLTYFQNEAQLEKSRLLSDRFSAERPKGSFSTLEIQRTEQGDSAMYLCASSPDRNTGELFFGEGSRLTVL.

V usage is TRBV14 and J usage is TRBJ1-1; weak D call: TRBD1 (5 bases). CDR3 length equals 13 residues. Trimming removed 6 bases from V and 7 bases from J, with 15 bases in between. Germline V CDR1 and CDR2: SGHDN, FVKESK. In DNA form, the CDR3 reads TGTGCCAGCAGTCAAAACAATGGGGGTGAAGCTTTCTTT. Protein sequence: CASSQNNGGEAFF.

The V call is TRBV5-8, the J call TRBJ2-5; a weak D match, TRBD2 (7 bases). V was cut by 1 base and J by 7 bases, with 17 bases left in between. Germline V CDR1 and CDR2: SGHTS, YDEGEE. The CDR3 totals 15 residues. The CDR3 here is CASSLSWGGTPTQYF. DNA for the CDR3: TGTGCCAGCAGCTTGAGTTGGGGGGGCACGCCGACCCAGTACTTC.

The genes are TRBV5-4 and TRBJ1-2, with 7 positions matching TRBD1. The CDR3 consists of 15 residues. The ends lost 0 bases at V and 4 bases at J; junction bases unmatched: 6. Germline V gene data show CDR1 as SGHNT and CDR2 as YYREEE (reference sequence). The CDR3 DNA reads TGTGCCAGCAGCTTGGGTGGCAGGGGGAGCTATGGCTACACCTTC. Translating gives CASSLGGRGSYGYTF. Using reference TRBV5-4 and TRBJ1-2 for the parts outside the CDR3, the full variable domain is ETGVTQSPTHLIKTRGQQVTLRCSSQSGHNTVSWYQQALGQGPQFIFQYYREEENGRGNFPPRFSGLQFPNYSSELNVNALELDDSALYLCASSLGGRGSYGYTFGSGTRLTVV.

The chain is built from TRBV9 and TRBJ1-1; D might be TRBD1 (6 bases). CDR1 is SGDLS and CDR2 is YYNGEE in the germline V gene. Trimming took 3 bases from V and 5 from J, leaving 11 bases between them. The CDR3 consists of 13 residues. CDR3 sequence reads: CASSERGRTEAFF. The CDR3 region has the DNA TGTGCCAGCAGCGAAAGGGGGAGAACTGAAGCTTTCTTT.

The CDR3 DNA is TGTGCCAGCAGCGTAGTAACAGCTAACTATGGCTACACCTTC. The encoded protein is CASSVVTANYGYTF. The gene calls are TRBV9 and TRBJ1-2; D not certain. There are 14 residues in the CDR3. Germline values: CDR1 SGDLS, CDR2 YYNGEE. Trimming pared 0 bases from V and 0 bases from J, leaving 6 bases between.

CDR3: CASSLEQGYTGELFF. Here the CDR3 DNA reads TGTGCCAGCAGTTTAGAACAGGGGTACACCGGGGAGCTGTTTTTT. The chain combines TRBV28 with TRBJ2-2; TRBD1 matches 7 bases. Per the germline V gene, CDR1 is MDHEN and CDR2 is SYDVKM. Germline trimming cut 2 bases from V and 3 bases from J; bases unmatched to any gene: 3. The CDR3 runs to 15 residues.

The genes are TRBV5-6 and TRBJ2-3; the match to TRBD1 covers 7 bases. Germline V gene data show CDR1 as SGHDT and CDR2 as YYEEEE. V gave up 4 bases and J gave up 2 bases; unmatched junction bases: 7. This CDR3 is 15 amino acids long. CDR3 DNA: TGTGCCAGCAGCGTTCCGGGACAGACCACAGATACGCAGTATTTT. This gives the protein CASSVPGQTTDTQYF.

The V and J genes are TRBV6-6 and TRBJ1-1; D is undetermined. The CDR3 has 13 residues. V was pared by 0 bases and J by 1 base, with 3 bases between. Germline V gives CDR1 MNHNY, CDR2 SVGAGI (reference sequence). As DNA, the CDR3 is TGTGCCAGCAGTTACTCTCAGAACACTGAAGCTTTCTTT. This sequence encodes CASSYSQNTEAFF.

This chain uses TRBV4-3 with TRBJ2-2, with D possibly matching TRBD2 (6 bases). The germline V gene encodes CDR1 LGHNA and CDR2 YSLEER. There are 14 residues in the CDR3. The V end was cut by 0 bases, the J end by 5 bases, with 7 bases between. The CDR3 is CASSQEAGTGELFF. CDR3 bases: TGCGCCAGCAGCCAAGAAGCGGGTACCGGGGAGCTGTTTTTT.

The V call is TRBV6-5, the J call TRBJ1-1; unclear D gene. V lost 2 bases and J lost 1, with 11 bases in between. The CDR3 has 15 residues. The germline V gene encodes CDR1 MNHEY and CDR2 SVGAGI. For the CDR3, the DNA is TGTGCCAGCAGTTACGGATTTCGAAGGAACACTGAAGCTTTCTTT. Its protein product is CASSYGFRRNTEAFF.

The chain couples TRBV19 to TRBJ2-1, with 14 nucleotides matching TRBD2. The CDR3 has 16 residues. Germline V lookup: CDR1 LNHDA, CDR2 SQIVND (reference sequence). With V trimmed by 2 bases and J by 9 bases, 6 bases remained unmatched. The CDR3 loop reads CASSILTSGRGSEQFF. DNA for the CDR3: TGTGCCAGTAGTATATTGACTAGCGGGAGGGGGAGTGAGCAGTTCTTC.

The chain recombines TRBV28 with TRBJ1-1, with 8 bases fitting TRBD1. This CDR3 region has 15 residues. The ends lost 2 bases at V and 1 base at J; junction bases unmatched: 3. The germline V gene has CDR1 MDHEN and CDR2 SYDVKM. In DNA, the CDR3 is TGTGCCAGCAGTTTACCCGGACAGGGGAACACTGAAGCTTTCTTT. This gives the protein CASSLPGQGNTEAFF.

J is TRBJ1-2 and V is TRBV9, with no clear D. V lost 3 bases and J lost 4, with 22 bases in between. Germline CDR1 and CDR2: SGDLS and YYNGEE. The CDR3 is made up of 17 amino acids. The CDR3 nucleotides are TGTGCCAGCAGCGCGGGCAAAGGAGAGGCAGGCGGCTATGGCTACACCTTC. It specifies CASSAGKGEAGGYGYTF.

V usage is TRBV6-1 and J usage is TRBJ2-5, with D unresolved. Trimming left V 2 bases short and J 9 bases short, with 7 bases between. The CDR3 has 11 residues. Per germline, CDR1 MNHNS and CDR2 SASEGT. The CDR3 region has the DNA TGTGCCAGCAGTGAACTAGGGCCCCAGTACTTC. Protein sequence: CASSELGPQYF.

J is TRBJ1-2 and V is TRBV5-1; weak D call: TRBD1 (5 bases). The V gene's germline CDR1 is SGHRS and CDR2 YFSETQ. This CDR3 has 15 residues. Trimming pared 4 bases from V and 7 bases from J, leaving 20 bases between. This CDR3 reads CASSLGSGPPGGYTF. CDR3 DNA: TGCGCCAGCAGCCTGGGGTCGGGGCCTCCGGGTGGCTACACCTTC.

The gene calls are TRBV9 and TRBJ1-5; maybe TRBD1 (5 bases). The CDR3 extends over 14 amino acids. The germline gives CDR1 SGDLS, CDR2 YYNGEE. Trimming took off 0 bases at V and 9 bases at J, with 13 bases between the two ends. DNA for the CDR3: TGTGCCAGCAGCGTAGGGCTCGAGGGGTGGCCCCAGCATTTT. Translation: CASSVGLEGWPQHF.

This chain connects TRBV19 to TRBJ1-5, with D perhaps TRBD1 (5 bases). The V end lost 1 base, the J end lost 1 base, and 8 bases lay between the germline ends. Germline V gene lookup returns CDR1 LNHDA and CDR2 SQIVND (reference sequence). This CDR3 is 15 amino acids long. CDR3 amino acids: CASSIGRGSNQPQHF. The CDR3 nucleotides are TGTGCCAGTAGTATAGGTAGGGGAAGCAATCAGCCCCAGCATTTT.